Below are 3 T cell receptor beta chains sequenced from a single sample in a study of control samples from healthy donors and cancer patients. The repertoire was sequenced with immunoSEQ multiplex PCR; TCRdb's copy has only in-frame clones and lacks some. The sample has about 97,000 clones; about 89% are singletons. The sample was blood. The receptors shown here come from a young man in good health.

The V gene is TRBV6-1, the J gene TRBJ2-4; the D is unclear. Per germline, CDR1 MNHNS and CDR2 SASEGT. The CDR3 is 16 amino acids. Trimming stripped 3 bases from V and 6 bases from J, with 18 bases between. In nucleotides, the CDR3 is TGTGCCAGCAGTGAGGGCCTCCAGCCTAGATCAAACATTCAGTACTTC. Amino acids: CASSEGLQPRSNIQYF.

The chain has TRBV7-7 and TRBJ2-2; D remains unclear. From germline, CDR1 is SSHAT and CDR2 FNYEAQ (reference sequence). The CDR3 sequence is 13 residues long. Trimming pared 5 bases from V and 5 bases from J, leaving 9 bases between. The CDR3 is CASSPAQTGELFF. CDR3 DNA sequence: TGTGCCAGCAGCCCCGCCCAGACCGGGGAGCTGTTTTTT.

J is TRBJ2-7 and V is TRBV3-1 (or the pseudogene TRBV3-2); 10 positions agree with TRBD1. Germline V gene lookup returns CDR1 LGHDT and CDR2 YNNKEL (reference sequence). V was pared by 1 base and J by 6 bases, with 6 bases of the junction left unmatched. The CDR3 runs to 15 residues. In nucleotides, the CDR3 is TGTGCCAGCAGCCAAGCGACCGGGACAGGGGCCGAGCAGTACTTC. Protein product: CASSQATGTGAEQYF.